This T cell receptor (beta chain) was identified in a study of spatial heterogeneity in lung cancer (dated by TCRdb to between 2019 and 2020). Notes on the research overall: Beta-chain transcripts were consistently detected in greater numbers than alpha-chain transcripts, which likely reflected higher beta-chain transcript abundance. In the raw uncorrected reads, each unique combination of TCR and UMI appeared on average more than ten times. In non-small cell lung cancer, the study made a quantitative comparison of TCR alpha and beta repertoires among multiple tumor regions, matched nontumor lung and blood. TCR repertoire features were related to nonsynonymous mutation counts determined by whole-exome sequencing of tumor tissue. Both alpha and beta chains were TCR-sequenced in samples taken at surgery, namely 220 tumor regions, around 64 matched nontumor lung samples and over 55 PBMC samples. Here is what the overall study found, with its caveats: Additional single-cell paired TCR alpha and beta sequencing was considered necessary to confirm, at a functional level, the hypothesis that regional TCRs recognize regional mutations. Ubiquitous expanded tumor TCRs were found in blood more often at tumor resection than at routine follow-up.

By how much of the sample it makes up, this clonotype is hyperexpanded (1% or more). The clone's antigen remains unknown. No per-base quality is available; no much larger clone lies one base away. The time point label corresponds to: sample taken at primary tumor resection. TCR sequencing used whole RNA extracted from tumor and nontumor lung tissue, or from cryopreserved PBMC samples, without cell sorting. Samples were obtained from fewer than 80 patients with early-stage, untreated non-small cell lung cancer from the lung TRACERx cohort. A patient was chosen for TCR sequencing only when enough RNA was available from at least two tumor regions. The protocol used for the library was 5' RACE. TCRdb records NextSeq 500 as the sequencer. To allow correction of PCR and sequencing errors, the TCR library protocol tagged every TCR cDNA molecule with a unique molecular identifier. As for the original processing: TCR identification, UMI-based error correction and CDR3 extraction were performed with Decombinator tools. TCRs above a frequency of 2 per 1,000, corresponding to the top 1% of the tumor frequency distribution, were defined as expanded. Rényi diversity was computed with the R vegan package after subsampling each repertoire 100 times to 5,000 TCRs. To build CDR3 similarity networks, amino acid triplet string-kernel similarity was used, and CDR3s were connected when their pairwise similarity was above 0.82. TCRdb passed the public sequencing reads through fastp at Q25 and MiXCR, retaining productive beta sequences. Rows are unified per CDR3 protein, each entry keeping the most common DNA and genes. The V and J calls were determined by TCRdb, not by the authors. Present in this sample are some 2,000 distinct CDR3 sequences, about a sixth of which were seen just once. The top ten clonotypes cover around three fifths of the sample.

Trimming removed 2 bases from V and 4 bases from J, leaving 8 bases between the germline ends. From a lookup of the germline V gene, CDR1 and CDR2 are MNHEY and SVGAGI. From the cysteine through the phenylalanine, the CDR3 covers 14 amino acids. Only the CDR3 portion is preserved as DNA: 42 bases, with reading frame beginning at the first base. This receptor was obtained from a male donor with early-stage non-small cell lung cancer. The sequencing used PBMCs, collected at surgery. Recombination connected TRBV6-5 to TRBJ2-2, with the D gene not clear enough to name. The CDR3 here reads CASSYQQLTGELFF. The bases read TGTGCCAGCAGTTACCAACAGCTCACCGGGGAGCTGTTTTTT.